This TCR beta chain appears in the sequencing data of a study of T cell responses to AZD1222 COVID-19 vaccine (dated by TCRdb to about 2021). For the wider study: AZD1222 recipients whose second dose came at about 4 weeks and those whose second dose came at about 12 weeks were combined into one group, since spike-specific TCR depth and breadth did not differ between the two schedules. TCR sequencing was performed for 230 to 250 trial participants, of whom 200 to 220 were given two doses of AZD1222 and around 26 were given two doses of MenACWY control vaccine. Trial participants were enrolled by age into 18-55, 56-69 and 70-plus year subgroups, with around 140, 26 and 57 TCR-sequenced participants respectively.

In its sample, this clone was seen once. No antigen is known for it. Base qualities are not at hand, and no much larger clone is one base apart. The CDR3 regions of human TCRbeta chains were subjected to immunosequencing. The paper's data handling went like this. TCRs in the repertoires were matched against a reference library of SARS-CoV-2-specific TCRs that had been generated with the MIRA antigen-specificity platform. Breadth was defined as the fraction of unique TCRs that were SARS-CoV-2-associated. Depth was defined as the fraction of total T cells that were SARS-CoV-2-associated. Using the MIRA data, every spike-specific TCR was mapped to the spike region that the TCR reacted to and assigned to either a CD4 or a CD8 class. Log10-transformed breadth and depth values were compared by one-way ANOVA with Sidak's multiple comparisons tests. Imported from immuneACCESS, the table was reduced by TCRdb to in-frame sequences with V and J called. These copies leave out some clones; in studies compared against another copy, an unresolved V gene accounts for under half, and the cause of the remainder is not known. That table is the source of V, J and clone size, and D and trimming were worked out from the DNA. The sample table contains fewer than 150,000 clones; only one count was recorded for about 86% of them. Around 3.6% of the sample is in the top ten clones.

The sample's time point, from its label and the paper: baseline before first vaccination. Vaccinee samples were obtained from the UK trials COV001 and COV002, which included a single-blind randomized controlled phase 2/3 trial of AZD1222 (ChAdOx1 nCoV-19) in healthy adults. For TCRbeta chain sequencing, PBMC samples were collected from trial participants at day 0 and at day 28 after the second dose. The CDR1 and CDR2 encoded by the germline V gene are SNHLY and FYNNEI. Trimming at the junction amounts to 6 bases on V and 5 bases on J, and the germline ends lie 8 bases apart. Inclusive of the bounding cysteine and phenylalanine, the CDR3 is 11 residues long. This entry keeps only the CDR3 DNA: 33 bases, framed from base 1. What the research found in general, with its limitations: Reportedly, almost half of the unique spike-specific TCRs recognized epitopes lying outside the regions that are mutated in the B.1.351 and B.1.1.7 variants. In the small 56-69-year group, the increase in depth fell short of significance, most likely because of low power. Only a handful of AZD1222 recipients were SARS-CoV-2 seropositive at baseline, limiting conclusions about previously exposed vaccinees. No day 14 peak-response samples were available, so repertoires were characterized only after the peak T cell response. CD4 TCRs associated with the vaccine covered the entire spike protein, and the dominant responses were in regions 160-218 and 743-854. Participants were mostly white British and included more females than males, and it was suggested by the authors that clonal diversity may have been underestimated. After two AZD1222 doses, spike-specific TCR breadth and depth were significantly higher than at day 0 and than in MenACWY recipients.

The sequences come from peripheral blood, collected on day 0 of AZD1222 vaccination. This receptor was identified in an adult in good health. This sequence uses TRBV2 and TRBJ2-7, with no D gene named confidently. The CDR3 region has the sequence CASRRHDEQYF. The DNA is TGTGCCAGCAGGAGGCACGACGAGCAGTACTTC.